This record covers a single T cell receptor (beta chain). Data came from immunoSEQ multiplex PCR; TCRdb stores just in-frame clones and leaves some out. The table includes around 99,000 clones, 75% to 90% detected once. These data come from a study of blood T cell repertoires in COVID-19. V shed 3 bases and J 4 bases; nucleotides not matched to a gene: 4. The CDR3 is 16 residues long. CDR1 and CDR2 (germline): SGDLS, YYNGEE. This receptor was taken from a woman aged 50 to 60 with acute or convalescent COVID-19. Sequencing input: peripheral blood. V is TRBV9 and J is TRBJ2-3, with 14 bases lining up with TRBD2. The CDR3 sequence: CASSETSGGAPDTQYF. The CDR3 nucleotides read TGTGCCAGCAGCGAGACTAGCGGGGGGGCCCCAGATACGCAGTATTTT.